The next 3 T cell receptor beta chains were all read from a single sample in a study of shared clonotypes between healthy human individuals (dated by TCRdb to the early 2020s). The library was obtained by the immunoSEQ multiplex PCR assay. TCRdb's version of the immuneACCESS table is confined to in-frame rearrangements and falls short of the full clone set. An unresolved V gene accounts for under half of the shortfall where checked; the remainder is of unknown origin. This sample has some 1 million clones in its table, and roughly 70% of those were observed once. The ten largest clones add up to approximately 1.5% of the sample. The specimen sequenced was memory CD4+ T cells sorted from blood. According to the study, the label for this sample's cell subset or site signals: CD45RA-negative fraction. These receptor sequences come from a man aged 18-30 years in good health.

CDR3 nucleotides: TGTGCCTGGAGTCCGGATGCGTCGGGACCCCTGAGCGGGGAGCTGTTTTTT. Its translation is CAWSPDASGPLSGELFF. The V gene is TRBV30, the J gene TRBJ2-2; tentatively, D is TRBD1 or TRBD2 (5 bases each). The CDR3 runs to 17 residues. The germline V gene encodes CDR1 GTSNPN and CDR2 SVGIG (reference sequence). The germline V and J ends were trimmed by 2 bases and 7 bases, with 23 bases remaining between them.

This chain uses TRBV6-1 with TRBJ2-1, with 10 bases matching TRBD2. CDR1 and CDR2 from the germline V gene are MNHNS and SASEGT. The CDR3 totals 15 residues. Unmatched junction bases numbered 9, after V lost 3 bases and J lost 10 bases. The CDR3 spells CASSELAGGNGEQFF. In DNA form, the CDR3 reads TGTGCCAGCAGTGAGTTAGCGGGGGGAAATGGCGAGCAGTTCTTC.

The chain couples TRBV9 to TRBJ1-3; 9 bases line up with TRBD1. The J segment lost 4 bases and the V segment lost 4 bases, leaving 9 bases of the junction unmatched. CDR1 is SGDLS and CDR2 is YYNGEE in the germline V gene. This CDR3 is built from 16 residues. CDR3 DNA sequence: TGTGCCAGCAGCCCCAAGGGACAGGGTACAGGAAACACCATATATTTT. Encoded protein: CASSPKGQGTGNTIYF.